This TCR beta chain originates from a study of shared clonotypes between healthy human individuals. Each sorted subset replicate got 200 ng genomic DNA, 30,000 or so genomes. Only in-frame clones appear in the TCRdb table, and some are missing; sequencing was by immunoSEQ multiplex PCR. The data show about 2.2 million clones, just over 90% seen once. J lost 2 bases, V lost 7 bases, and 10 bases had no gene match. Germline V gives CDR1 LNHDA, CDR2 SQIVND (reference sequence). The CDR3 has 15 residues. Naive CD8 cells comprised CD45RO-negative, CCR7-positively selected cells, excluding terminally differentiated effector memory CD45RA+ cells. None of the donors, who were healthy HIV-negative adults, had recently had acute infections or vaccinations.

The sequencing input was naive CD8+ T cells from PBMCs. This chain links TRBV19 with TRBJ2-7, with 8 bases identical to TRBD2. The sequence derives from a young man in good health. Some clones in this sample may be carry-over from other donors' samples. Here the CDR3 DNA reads TGTGCCAGTACCTTTAGCGGGGCTCCCACCTACGAGCAGTACTTC. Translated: CASTFSGAPTYEQYF.